This entry lists 30 T cell receptor beta chains sequenced from one sample in a study of blood T cells in healthy people across ages. A second roughly 6 to 12 cycle PCR used barcoded and J-beta primers. TCRdb re-analysed the 5' RACE reads in MiXCR, keeping a single row per CDR3 protein. Of approximately 800,000 distinct CDR3 sequences in the sample, around three fifths are singletons; the top ten hold around 25%. Sequencing input: blood. Receptor source: a man between 40 and 49 years old in good health.

The rearrangement links TRBV20-1 to TRBJ1-2; no clear D gene. The CDR3 loop spans 16 amino acids. Germline loops: CDR1 DFQATT, CDR2 SNEGSKA (reference sequence). V lost 3 bases to trimming and J lost 6 bases, with 23 bases between them. The CDR3: CSASPQAAGGGDGYTF. The CDR3 DNA reads TGCAGTGCTAGTCCCCAAGCAGCAGGAGGAGGTGATGGCTACACCTTC.

As regards this clonotype: One junction end disagrees with the germline gene, perhaps due to a read error. The chain couples TRBV5-1 to TRBJ2-1, with 11 positions matching TRBD1. The CDR3 covers 15 residues. Per germline, CDR1 SGHRS and CDR2 YFSETQ. CDR3 amino acids: CASSLERTGGNKQFF. The DNA for the CDR3 is TGCGCCAGCAGCTTAGAAAGGACAGGGGGCAATAAGCAGTTCTTC.

In this sample, this clonotype turned up a few times. This rearrangement joins TRBV28 to TRBJ2-3; 9 bases map to TRBD2. This CDR3 has 15 residues. CDR1 is MDHEN, CDR2 SYDVKM, per germline. V lost 5 bases to trimming and J lost 1 base; unmatched junction nucleotides: 4. In DNA form, the CDR3 reads TGTGCCAGCAGTCTTAAGCGGGAGGGCACAGATACGCAGTATTTT. It yields the protein CASSLKREGTDTQYF.

This sequence joins TRBV27 and TRBJ2-1; D may be TRBD1 or TRBD2 (5 bases each). Germline lookup yields CDR1 MNHEY and CDR2 SMNVEV (reference sequence). The CDR3 loop spans 15 amino acids. V was shortened by 4 bases and J by 6 bases, with 16 bases between the two germline ends. CDR3 coding DNA: TGTGCCAGCAGTTCCGGGGTATCTGGGGGCAATGAGCAGTTCTTC. Translated, it gives CASSSGVSGGNEQFF.

This clonotype was detected a few times. The V and J genes are TRBV24-1 and TRBJ2-1, with D possibly matching TRBD2 (5 bases). This CDR3 has 13 residues. CDR1 and CDR2 (germline): KGHDR, SFDVKD. The V and J ends lost 0 bases and 13 bases respectively, with 12 bases between them. The CDR3 DNA sequence: TGTGCCACCAGTGATTTGCTCTCGGGGAGACAGTTCTTC. It specifies CATSDLLSGRQFF.

This clonotype was seen more than once but under ten times. The V and J genes are TRBV20-1 and TRBJ1-4, with D unresolved. Per the germline V gene, CDR1 is DFQATT and CDR2 is SNEGSKA (reference sequence). This CDR3 region has 14 residues. V lost 5 bases and J lost 2, with 12 bases in between. This CDR3 reads CSAPPGPTNEKLFF. In DNA, the CDR3 is TGCAGTGCTCCTCCCGGGCCCACTAATGAAAAACTGTTTTTT.

The chain employs TRBV13 and TRBJ1-1; no firm D call. The CDR3 contains 14 residues. Germline V lookup: CDR1 PRHDT, CDR2 FYEKMQ (reference sequence). V shed 6 bases and J shed 0 bases, with 11 bases lying between them. The CDR3 sequence: CASRLMTMNTEAFF. The CDR3 nucleotides read TGTGCCAGCAGGCTTATGACCATGAACACTGAAGCTTTCTTT.

This clonotype was detected only a few times. This chain uses TRBV7-2 with TRBJ1-2, with 10 bases fitting TRBD1. J lost 6 bases, V lost 4 bases, and 14 bases had no gene match. This CDR3 is 17 amino acids long. Germline CDR1 and CDR2: SGHTA and FQGNSA. The CDR3, as DNA: TGTGCCAGCAGCTCGACAGGGGGCGGAGGCCGTCTGCATGGCTACACCTTC. It encodes CASSSTGGGGRLHGYTF.

The chain has TRBV28 and TRBJ1-1; 7 nucleotides align to TRBD1. V was pared by 6 bases and J by 3 bases, with 19 bases of the junction left unmatched. The CDR3 extends over 18 amino acids. Germline CDR1 and CDR2: MDHEN and SYDVKM. The CDR3 nucleotides are TGTGCCAGCAGCCAAAATTCCAGGGGGTCCTTAACCTACACTGAAGCTTTCTTT. This sequence encodes CASSQNSRGSLTYTEAFF.

Note on this clonotype: The junction shows a germline mismatch at one end, possibly a read error. The chain recombines TRBV10-3 with TRBJ2-3; 9 bases are a match to TRBD2. CDR3 length: 19 residues. Germline assignment: CDR1 ENHRY and CDR2 SYGVKD. CDR3 coding DNA: TGTGCCACCAGTGAGTCCTTGCGGGGGGGCCGTCCTCTGGGAGATACGCAGTATTTT. It translates to CATSESLRGGRPLGDTQYF.

This chain connects TRBV15 to TRBJ2-7, with unresolved D. V lost 0 bases, J lost 5 bases, and 14 bases lay in between. CDR1 is LNHNV and CDR2 is YYDKDF in the germline V gene (reference sequence). The CDR3 has 15 residues. This CDR3 reads CATSRDLRFWDEQYF. CDR3 DNA sequence: TGTGCCACCAGCAGAGATCTAAGGTTTTGGGACGAGCAGTACTTC.

The gene calls are TRBV9 and TRBJ2-7; weak D call: TRBD1 (5 bases). The CDR3 length is 15 residues. CDR1 and CDR2 (germline): SGDLS, YYNGEE. V shed 4 bases and J shed 7 bases, with 21 bases lying between them. The chain's CDR3 is CASSLSPDTYNEQYF. The DNA of the CDR3 is TGTGCCAGCAGCCTTAGTCCGGACACGTACAATGAGCAGTACTTC.

J is TRBJ2-1 and V is TRBV7-3; 8 positions match TRBD2. J was trimmed by 5 bases and V by 4 bases; bases with no gene match: 7. The CDR3 contains 15 residues. From germline, CDR1 is SGHTA and CDR2 FQGTGA. CDR3 sequence: CASSSPGGANNEQFF. CDR3 DNA sequence: TGTGCCAGCAGCTCCCCGGGGGGGGCCAACAATGAGCAGTTCTTC. Supplemented by reference TRBV7-3 and TRBJ2-1, the full variable domain reads GAGVSQTPSNKVTEKGKYVELRCDPISGHTALYWYRQSLGQGPEFLIYFQGTGAADDSGLPNDRFFAVRPEGSVSTLKIQRTERGDSAVYLCASSSPGGANNEQFFGPGTRLTVL.

This clonotype was found a few times. The chain couples TRBV7-3 to TRBJ2-1; 9 bases are a match to TRBD2. CDR1 is SGHTA, CDR2 FQGTGA, per germline. Unmatched junction bases numbered 4, after V lost 2 bases and J lost 8 bases. The CDR3 contains 14 residues. CDR3 sequence reads: CASSLGGRVDEQFF. CDR3 nucleotides: TGTGCCAGCAGCTTAGGCGGGAGGGTCGATGAGCAGTTCTTC.

The V gene is TRBV5-1, the J gene TRBJ2-1; D gene uncertain. The V and J ends lost 0 bases and 3 bases respectively, with 10 bases between them. Germline V gene sequence: CDR1 SGHRS, CDR2 YFSETQ. CDR3 length equals 15 residues. CDR3 nucleotide sequence: TGCGCCAGCAGCTTGGTAGAAATAATCTACAATGAGCAGTTCTTC. It codes for CASSLVEIIYNEQFF.

This clonotype was observed a few times. This rearrangement joins TRBV27 to TRBJ2-5, with D perhaps matching TRBD1 or TRBD2 (6 bases each). The CDR3 covers 15 residues. V gave up 2 bases and J gave up 5 bases, with 15 bases separating them. Germline CDR1 is MNHEY and CDR2 is SMNVEV (reference sequence). In DNA, the CDR3 is TGTGCCAGCAGTTTAGTCGGGGGCTTCTATGAGACCCAGTACTTC. Its protein is CASSLVGGFYETQYF.

This clonotype was found once. The chain couples TRBV6-6 to TRBJ1-6; D unclear. V gave up 6 bases and J gave up 7 bases, with 10 bases separating them. Germline V lookup: CDR1 MNHNY, CDR2 SVGAGI (reference sequence). The CDR3 extends over 13 amino acids. The chain's CDR3 is CASSNGLNSPLHF. The CDR3 DNA sequence: TGTGCCAGCAGCAACGGACTGAATTCACCCCTCCACTTT.

This clonotype was observed a handful of times. This chain joins TRBV4-3 and TRBJ2-7; TRBD1 might be the D (6 bases). V lost 1 base, J lost 3 bases, and 7 bases lay in between. Germline loops: CDR1 LGHNA, CDR2 YSLEER. The CDR3 is 13 amino acids. The chain's CDR3 is CASSQADSYEQYF. CDR3 nucleotides: TGCGCCAGCAGCCAAGCGGACAGCTACGAGCAGTACTTC.

The J gene is TRBJ2-1, the V gene TRBV2; D gene unclear. CDR1 SNHLY and CDR2 FYNNEI come from the germline V gene. CDR3 length equals 12 residues. The V gene lost 2 bases and the J gene lost 7 bases, with 6 bases spanning the gap. The CDR3 is CASSETPNEQFF. CDR3 nucleotides: TGTGCCAGCAGTGAAACACCGAATGAGCAGTTCTTC.

The chain couples TRBV20-1 to TRBJ2-3; TRBD1 matches at 8 bases. The CDR3 has 12 amino acids. The V gene's germline CDR1 is DFQATT and CDR2 SNEGSKA (reference sequence). V lost 5 bases to trimming and J lost 4 bases; unmatched junction nucleotides: 2. The CDR3: CSAQGAADTQYF. The CDR3 DNA is TGCAGTGCTCAGGGGGCGGCAGATACGCAGTATTTT.

This clonotype was seen a few times. The chain has TRBV7-2 and TRBJ2-5; 9 nucleotides match TRBD2. This CDR3 is 18 amino acids long. Per germline, CDR1 SGHTA and CDR2 FQGNSA. The junction had 14 bases not matched to a gene; V was cut back by 3 bases and J by 3 bases. The CDR3 region has the DNA TGTGCCAGCAGCTTCTTATTCTTCGCGGGAGGGGCTAAAGAGACCCAGTACTTC. Translation gives CASSFLFFAGGAKETQYF.

This clonotype was observed a few times. The rearrangement uses TRBV4-2 and TRBJ2-7, with D possibly being TRBD1 (6 bases). The CDR3 loop spans 15 amino acids. Germline-derived CDR1 and CDR2 are LGHNA and YNFKEQ. Deletions cut 0 bases from V and 5 bases from J, with 14 bases between. The CDR3 sequence is CASSQEGGYTHEQYF. The CDR3 bases are TGTGCCAGCAGCCAAGAAGGGGGATATACCCACGAGCAGTACTTC.

The DNA for the CDR3 is TGTGCCAGCAGCCTGACAGGGGGCGCGGGCACAGATACGCAGTATTTT. It translates to CASSLTGGAGTDTQYF. This rearrangement joins TRBV7-3 to TRBJ2-3, with TRBD1 matching 10 bases. The V segment lost 5 bases and the J segment 1 base; nucleotides outside the gene matches: 6. The germline V gene encodes CDR1 SGHTA and CDR2 FQGTGA. CDR3 size: 16 residues.

This clonotype was observed once. This chain's CDR3 is CASSLRTSGTGELFF. The CDR3 nucleotides are TGTGCCAGCAGCTTACGGACTAGCGGTACCGGGGAGCTGTTTTTT. The rearrangement joins TRBV3-1 to TRBJ2-2; TRBD2 matches at 10 bases. The germline CDR1 and CDR2 sequences are LGHDT and YNNKEL (reference sequence). The CDR3 has 15 residues. Trimming at V came to 5 bases and at J to 5 bases, leaving 5 bases not matched to a gene.

The genes are TRBV6-4 and TRBJ2-1; 7 nucleotides agree with TRBD1. The germline V gene has CDR1 MRHNA and CDR2 SNTAGT. CDR3 length equals 13 residues. V was pared by 0 bases and J by 12 bases, with 5 bases of the junction left unmatched. The CDR3, as DNA: TGTGCCAGCAGTGACTCGAAGGGGACAGCGCAGTTCTTC. It encodes CASSDSKGTAQFF.

The chain links TRBV7-9 to TRBJ1-2; 8 bases are shared with TRBD1. This CDR3 is built from 15 residues. Germline V gene lookup returns CDR1 SEHNR and CDR2 FQNEAQ (reference sequence). V gave up 3 bases and J gave up 3 bases; unmatched junction bases: 6. The CDR3 reads CASSFGQGVHYGYTF. The CDR3 region has the DNA TGTGCCAGCAGCTTTGGACAGGGAGTCCACTATGGCTACACCTTC.

This chain links TRBV20-1 with TRBJ2-5, with 7 positions matching TRBD1. Unmatched junction bases numbered 5, after V lost 3 bases and J lost 4 bases. The CDR3 loop spans 13 amino acids. Germline V gives CDR1 DFQATT, CDR2 SNEGSKA (reference sequence). CDR3 DNA: TGCAGTGCTAGCGAGGGGGCGCGAGAGACCCAGTACTTC. It translates to CSASEGARETQYF.

The chain combines TRBV7-8 with TRBJ2-5, with 9 bases that match TRBD1. The CDR3 covers 12 residues. Germline trimming cut 10 bases from V and 5 bases from J; bases unmatched to any gene: 5. The germline CDR1 and CDR2 sequences are SGHVS and FQNEAQ. The CDR3 loop is CATGTGRETQYF. The CDR3 DNA sequence: TGTGCCACCGGGACAGGGAGGGAGACCCAGTACTTC. The variable domain in full, completed from reference TRBV7-8 and TRBJ2-5, reads GAGVSQSPRYKVAKRGQDVALRCDPISGHVSLFWYQQALGQGPEFLTYFQNEAQLDKSGLPSDRFFAERPEGSVSTLKIQRTQQEDSAVYLCATGTGRETQYFGPGTRLLVL.

The genes are TRBV29-1 and TRBJ2-7; possibly TRBD1 for D (5 bases). Between the trimmed V and J ends, which lost 2 bases and 5 bases, there was a span of 16 bases. The germline CDR1 and CDR2 sequences are SQVTM and ANQGSEA. This CDR3 region has 14 residues. CDR3: CSVEISADSDEQYF. The CDR3 DNA follows: TGCAGCGTTGAAATATCGGCTGACAGCGACGAGCAGTACTTC.

A note on this clonotype: At one boundary the junction diverges from the germline segment, which might be a read error. The V call is TRBV6-5, the J call TRBJ2-7; D unclear. TRBJ2-5 explains the end of the DNA better; the J call may be wrong. The CDR3 has 13 amino acids. Per the germline V gene, CDR1 is MNHEY and CDR2 is SVGAGI. CDR3 sequence: CASSYSQWETQYF. The CDR3 DNA follows: TGTGCCAGCAGCTACTCTCAATGGGAGACCCAGTACTTC.